A selection of T cell receptor beta chains follows, all from one sample in a study of CD8 T cells in ankylosing spondylitis. TCRdb analysed the 5' RACE reads with MiXCR anew, one entry per CDR3 protein. The sample has roughly 230,000 distinct CDR3 sequences, over 15% seen once. The sample consisted of blood, either unsorted or a sorted T cell fraction (not recorded which). Every receptor here comes from a male donor with ankylosing spondylitis or in good health (not recorded which). The conserved cysteine and the conserved F or W are not part of the CDR3 here. The order of the fields is J gene, D gene, V gene, CDR3 protein. D genes are given only for firm matches.

TRBJ2-7 . TRBV4-3 ASSQDLVGLPYEQY
TRBJ2-3 TRBD1 TRBV5-8 ASSFLGQGAPTDTQY
TRBJ2-1 . TRBV25-1 ASSGTTPHEQF
TRBJ2-2 . TRBV27 ASSPGVGVNTGELF
TRBJ1-5 . TRBV28 ASSSPSVSPNKQPQH
TRBJ2-3 TRBD2 TRBV9 ASSPPGLAEVTDTQY
TRBJ2-5 TRBD2 TRBV12-3/TRBV12-4 ASSPGLAGGETQY
TRBJ2-7 TRBD2 TRBV4-1 ASSQLAGSSYEQY
TRBJ2-5 TRBD2 TRBV6-2/TRBV6-3 ASSEGLAIRETQY
TRBJ2-5 TRBD2 TRBV20-1 SAEAGTSGRVGETQY
TRBJ2-7 TRBD1 TRBV9 ASSDGQGLGNEQY
TRBJ2-1 . TRBV9 ASSNPQGLHNEQF
TRBJ2-7 . TRBV29-1 SVYGNYEQY
TRBJ2-3 . TRBV7-8 ASSSLTHHTQY
TRBJ2-7 . TRBV4-3 ASSQDSDLRSSYEQY
TRBJ1-1 . TRBV12-3/TRBV12-4 ASSFSLAYTEAF
TRBJ2-7 . TRBV29-1 SVWTESYEQY
TRBJ2-7 TRBD2 TRBV12-3/TRBV12-4 ASSTSGGTYEQY
TRBJ2-5 TRBD1 TRBV4-1 ASSRKGPGQGLETQY
TRBJ2-5 TRBD1 TRBV5-1 ASSPGHYRGLETQY
TRBJ2-1 . TRBV11-2 ASSLVGSSYNEQF
TRBJ2-1 . TRBV20-1 SAPDKSSYNEQF
TRBJ2-5 . TRBV24-1 ATSDFGQADQETQY
TRBJ2-1 . TRBV5-6 ASSLGSPSYNEQF
TRBJ2-1 TRBD2 TRBV5-1 ASSLSLADYNEQF